This is a list of T cell receptor beta chains from one sample in a study of immune cell composition in non-small cell lung cancer. Generated by immunoSEQ multiplex PCR, the TCRdb table keeps only in-frame clones and is missing some. Of about 3,100 clones listed, just over 70% are singletons. The sequencing input was non-adjacent lung tissue. The receptors here all came from a human donor with non-small cell lung cancer. CDR3s leave out the opening cysteine and the closing phenylalanine or tryptophan. Each record gives: J gene, clone size, V gene, CDR3 protein. The size field is filled for only some rows; it gives once, few, many or a size class.

J: TRBJ1-5
size: -
V: TRBV6-1
CDR3: ASIRLQGDGQPQH

J: TRBJ1-2
size: -
V: TRBV7-9
CDR3: ASSQVGGNGYT

J: TRBJ2-3
size: once
V: TRBV6-4
CDR3: ASSESGGADTQY

J: TRBJ1-5
size: -
V: TRBV6-1
CDR3: ASSDADRGQRNQPQH

J: TRBJ2-1
size: -
V: TRBV5-1
CDR3: ASSPDGPQLTGYNEQF

J: TRBJ1-1
size: -
V: TRBV6-5
CDR3: ASSYYRGILNTEAF

J: TRBJ1-2
size: large
V: TRBV5-8
CDR3: ASSYDRAPNYGYT

J: TRBJ2-7
size: -
V: TRBV27
CDR3: ASSLGPAYEQY

J: TRBJ2-3
size: -
V: TRBV5-1
CDR3: ASSLGLAGGSTDTQY

J: TRBJ1-2
size: few
V: TRBV2
CDR3: ASSEGDSQNYGYT

J: TRBJ2-2
size: -
V: TRBV7-2
CDR3: ASSLDAGGYISNTGELF

J: TRBJ2-6
size: -
V: TRBV13
CDR3: ASSDSRLGANVLT

J: TRBJ1-1
size: -
V: TRBV4-3
CDR3: ASSLQSTITEAF

J: TRBJ2-7
size: -
V: TRBV27
CDR3: ASSLMGASYEQY

J: TRBJ2-5
size: few
V: TRBV2
CDR3: ASSYQETQY

J: TRBJ2-1
size: -
V: TRBV7-7
CDR3: ASSFERGSFNEQF

J: TRBJ1-4
size: -
V: TRBV4-1
CDR3: ASSQMTAGEEKLF

J: TRBJ2-3
size: -
V: TRBV9
CDR3: ASGTSGGVDTQY

J: TRBJ2-1
size: few
V: TRBV10-1
CDR3: ASSPRRTSGGELF

J: TRBJ1-1
size: few
V: TRBV2
CDR3: ASSARTEAF

J: TRBJ2-3
size: few
V: TRBV2
CDR3: ASRASGRTDTQY

J: TRBJ2-5
size: -
V: TRBV5-4
CDR3: ASSSRTSGRAMETQY

J: TRBJ2-1
size: -
V: TRBV2
CDR3: ASSPTSGSINEQF

J: TRBJ2-7
size: -
V: TRBV28
CDR3: ASSFPDRAYEQY

J: TRBJ1-5
size: -
V: TRBV2
CDR3: ASSPQQGYIKPQH

J: TRBJ2-1
size: -
V: TRBV30
CDR3: AWSRGQNSYNEQF

J: TRBJ2-7
size: -
V: TRBV28
CDR3: ASSLLGSFYEQY

J: TRBJ2-7
size: -
V: TRBV12-2
CDR3: ASRFPWTGTYEQY

J: TRBJ2-2
size: -
V: TRBV19
CDR3: ASRTGGPNTGELF

J: TRBJ1-4
size: few
V: TRBV18
CDR3: ASSPRAGGDEKLF

J: TRBJ2-7
size: -
V: TRBV27
CDR3: ATGPETSPWEQY

J: TRBJ2-3
size: -
V: TRBV7-2
CDR3: ASSPYPGIDYAQY

J: TRBJ1-2
size: few
V: TRBV18
CDR3: ASSRRGEDGYT

J: -
size: -
V: TRBV19
CDR3: ASSTAGRQGSYEQY

J: TRBJ1-1
size: medium-sized
V: TRBV28
CDR3: ATIPPGQMNTEAF

J: TRBJ2-7
size: -
V: TRBV20-1
CDR3: SAKTGYEQY

J: TRBJ1-1
size: once
V: TRBV16
CDR3: ASSQRGLGTEAF

J: TRBJ2-7
size: -
V: TRBV9
CDR3: ASSTSGQAYEQY

J: TRBJ2-1
size: few
V: TRBV4-1
CDR3: ASSQDSGSAYNEQF

J: TRBJ2-5
size: -
V: TRBV6-1
CDR3: ASSKVGGVQETQY

J: TRBJ1-1
size: -
V: TRBV29-1
CDR3: SVGQSQARSTEAF

J: TRBJ2-7
size: few
V: TRBV6-5
CDR3: ASRARGSLYEQY

J: TRBJ2-1
size: once
V: TRBV27
CDR3: ASSSYQREGNEQF

J: TRBJ2-3
size: -
V: TRBV7-9
CDR3: ASSLARGRGDTQY

J: TRBJ2-2
size: -
V: TRBV5-1
CDR3: ASSIQGAGGPKTGELF

J: TRBJ2-2
size: -
V: TRBV11-3
CDR3: ASSLVSGDNTGELF